This T cell receptor (beta chain) stems from a study of OX40 agonist ivuxolimab in advanced cancers. Clones were sequenced by immunoSEQ multiplex PCR, and TCRdb holds only the in-frame ones, with some missing. The repertoire includes about 77,000 clones, roughly 84% of them detected once, and roughly 5.8% sits in the top ten. The origin of this receptor is an adult with an advanced solid tumor such as melanoma, head and neck, liver or kidney cancer. Source: CD4+ or CD8+ T cells sorted from blood, taken in a trial of the OX40 agonist ivuxolimab.

The CDR3 region is CASSGGAGVSYNEQFF. DNA of the CDR3: TGCGCCAGCAGTGGGGGAGCGGGAGTGAGTTACAATGAGCAGTTCTTC. The V gene is TRBV10-1, the J gene TRBJ2-1; TRBD2 agrees at 8 bases. The V gene end was trimmed by 4 bases and the J gene end by 4 bases; junction bases not matched to a gene: 9. The CDR3 runs 16 residues. Germline CDR1 reads WNHNN; CDR2 reads SYGVQD (reference sequence).